The sequence of this T cell receptor beta chain was determined in a study of blood T cell repertoires in COVID-19. Looking at the study overall: There were acute and convalescent COVID-19 samples, and they came from the United States, Italy and Spain.

The protocol was immunoSEQ multiplex PCR, while the TCRdb copy is restricted to in-frame clones and leaves out a portion. The sample holds 190,000 or so clones; 70% to 90% are singletons and the top ten take over 7%. This CDR3 spans 14 amino acids. V lost 0 bases and J lost 4, with 9 bases in between. The germline gives CDR1 SGHDN, CDR2 FVKESK. The genes are TRBV14 and TRBJ1-2; D gene unclear. The sequencing sample was made of PBMCs or T cells enriched from blood (not recorded which). The sequence came from a woman aged 18-35 years who had recovered from COVID-19. CDR3 nucleotides: TGTGCCAGCAGCCAAGATCAGGCAATCTATGGCTACACCTTC. It encodes CASSQDQAIYGYTF.